The present entry profiles one T cell receptor (beta chain) with its context. Its matching antigen is unknown. Time point described: newly diagnosed, previously untreated cHL patient sample. Researchers used newly diagnosed, untreated classical Hodgkin lymphoma PBMCs for comparison. CDR3 length equals 15 residues. V lost 5 bases, J lost 0 bases, and 14 bases lay in between. CDR1 and CDR2 (germline): MNHEY, SMNVEV (reference sequence). The sample belongs to a study of PD-1 blockade in classical Hodgkin lymphoma. Overall study results and limits: According to reports, newly diagnosed patients had lower baseline TCR diversity than healthy donors, and relapsed/refractory patients had lower baseline TCR diversity still. Although disease activity or prior therapy may be involved, causes of the repertoire differences remain undefined.

The repertoire was sequenced with immunoSEQ multiplex PCR; TCRdb's copy has only in-frame clones and lacks some. The table shows approximately 20,000 clones, with around 94% occurring only once. V gene TRBV27 combines with J gene TRBJ2-7, with D tentatively TRBD1 or TRBD2 (5 bases each). Sequencing was carried out using peripheral blood mononuclear cells (PBMCs). The source is a human donor with classical Hodgkin lymphoma. The CDR3 reads CASSPGTLYSYEQYF. The CDR3 DNA sequence: TGTGCCAGCAGTCCGGGGACGCTTTACTCCTACGAGCAGTACTTC.